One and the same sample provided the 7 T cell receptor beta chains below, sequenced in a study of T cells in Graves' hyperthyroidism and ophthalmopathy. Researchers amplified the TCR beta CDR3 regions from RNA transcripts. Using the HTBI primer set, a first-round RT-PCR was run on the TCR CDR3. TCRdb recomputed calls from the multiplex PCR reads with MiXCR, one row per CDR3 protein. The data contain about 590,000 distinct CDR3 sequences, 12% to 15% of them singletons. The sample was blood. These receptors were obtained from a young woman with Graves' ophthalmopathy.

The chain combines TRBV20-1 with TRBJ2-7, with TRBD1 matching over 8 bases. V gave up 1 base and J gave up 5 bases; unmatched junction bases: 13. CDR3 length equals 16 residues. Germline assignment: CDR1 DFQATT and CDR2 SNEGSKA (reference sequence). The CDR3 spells CSARGYLQGGDDEQYF. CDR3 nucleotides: TGCAGTGCTAGAGGTTACTTACAGGGGGGAGACGACGAGCAGTACTTC.

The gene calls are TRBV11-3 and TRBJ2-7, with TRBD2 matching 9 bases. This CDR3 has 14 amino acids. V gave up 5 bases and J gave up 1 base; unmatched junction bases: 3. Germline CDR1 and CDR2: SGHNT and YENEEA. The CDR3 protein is CASSNLAGSYEQYF. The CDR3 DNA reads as TGTGCCAGCAGCAATCTAGCGGGATCCTACGAGCAGTACTTC.

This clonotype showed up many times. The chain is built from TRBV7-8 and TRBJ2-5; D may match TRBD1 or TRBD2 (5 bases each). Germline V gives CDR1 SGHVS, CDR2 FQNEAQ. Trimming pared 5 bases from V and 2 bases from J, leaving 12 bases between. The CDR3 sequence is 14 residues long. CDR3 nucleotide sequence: TGTGCCAGCAGCACAGGAGGCGGGCAAGAGACCCAGTACTTC. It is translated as CASSTGGGQETQYF.

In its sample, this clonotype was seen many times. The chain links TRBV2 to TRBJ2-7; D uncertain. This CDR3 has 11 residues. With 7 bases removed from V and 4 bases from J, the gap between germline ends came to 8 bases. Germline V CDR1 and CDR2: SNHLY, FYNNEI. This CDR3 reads CASIVIYEQYF. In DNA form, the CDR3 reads TGTGCCAGCATCGTAATATACGAGCAGTACTTC.

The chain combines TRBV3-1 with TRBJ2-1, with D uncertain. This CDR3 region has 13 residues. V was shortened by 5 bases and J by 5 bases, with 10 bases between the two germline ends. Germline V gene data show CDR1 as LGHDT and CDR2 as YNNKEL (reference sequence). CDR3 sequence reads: CASSTRRDNEQFF. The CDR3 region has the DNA TGTGCCAGCAGCACCCGCCGGGACAATGAGCAGTTCTTC.

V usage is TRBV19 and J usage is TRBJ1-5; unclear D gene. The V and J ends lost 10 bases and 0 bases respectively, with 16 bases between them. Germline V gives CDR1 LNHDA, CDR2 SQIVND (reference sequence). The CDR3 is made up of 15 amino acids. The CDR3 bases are TGTGCCACATCCCATTTAGGCAATAGCAATCAGCCCCAGCATTTT. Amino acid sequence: CATSHLGNSNQPQHF. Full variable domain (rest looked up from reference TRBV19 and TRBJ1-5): DGGITQSPKYLFRKEGQNVTLSCEQNLNHDAMYWYRQDPGQGLRLIYYSQIVNDFQKGDIAEGYSVSREKKESFPLTVTSAQKNPTAFYLCATSHLGNSNQPQHFGDGTRLSIL.

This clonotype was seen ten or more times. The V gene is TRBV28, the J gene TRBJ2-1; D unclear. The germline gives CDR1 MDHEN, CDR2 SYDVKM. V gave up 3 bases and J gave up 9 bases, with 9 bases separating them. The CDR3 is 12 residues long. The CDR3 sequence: CASSFRGSEQFF. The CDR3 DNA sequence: TGTGCCAGCAGTTTTCGTGGCAGTGAGCAGTTCTTC.